This T cell receptor (beta chain) stems from a study of a mutant IDH1 vaccine in newly diagnosed glioma. This clone was observed a handful of times. Repertoires were generated with immunoSEQ multiplex PCR, while TCRdb's copy carries only in-frame clones and drops some. This sample has around 99,000 clones; just under 80% occur once, and the top ten carry 7.5%. The time point here: baseline, week 1 (first vaccination visit). Regarding treatment: pre-vaccination baseline after standard-of-care therapy. Donors harbored newly found WHO grade 3 or 4 IDH1-mutant, ATRX-lost astrocytomas. The CDR3 runs 13 residues. Trimming cost V 5 bases and J 5 bases; bases outside gene matches: 4. CDR1 MRHNA and CDR2 SNTAGT come from the germline V gene.

The source was PBMCs, collected from a glioma patient treated with radiotherapy, temozolomide or both. The chain employs TRBV6-4 and TRBJ2-7, with 9 bases that match TRBD2. This sequence originates from a man aged 40-49 years with glioma. The CDR3 here is CASSRTSEDEQYF. The CDR3 nucleotides are TGTGCCAGCAGTCGGACTAGCGAAGACGAGCAGTACTTC.